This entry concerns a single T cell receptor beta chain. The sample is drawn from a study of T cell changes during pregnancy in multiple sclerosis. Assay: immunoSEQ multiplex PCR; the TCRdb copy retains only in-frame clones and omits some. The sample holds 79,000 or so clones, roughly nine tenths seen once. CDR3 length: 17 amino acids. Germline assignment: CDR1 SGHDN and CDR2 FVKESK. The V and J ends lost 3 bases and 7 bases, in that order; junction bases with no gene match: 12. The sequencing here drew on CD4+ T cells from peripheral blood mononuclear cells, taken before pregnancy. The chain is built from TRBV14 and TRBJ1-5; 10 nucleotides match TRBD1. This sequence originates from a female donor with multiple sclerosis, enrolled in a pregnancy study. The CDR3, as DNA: TGTGCCAGCAGCCATGCCCCGGGACAGGGGTACGGACAGCCCCAGCATTTT. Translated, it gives CASSHAPGQGYGQPQHF.